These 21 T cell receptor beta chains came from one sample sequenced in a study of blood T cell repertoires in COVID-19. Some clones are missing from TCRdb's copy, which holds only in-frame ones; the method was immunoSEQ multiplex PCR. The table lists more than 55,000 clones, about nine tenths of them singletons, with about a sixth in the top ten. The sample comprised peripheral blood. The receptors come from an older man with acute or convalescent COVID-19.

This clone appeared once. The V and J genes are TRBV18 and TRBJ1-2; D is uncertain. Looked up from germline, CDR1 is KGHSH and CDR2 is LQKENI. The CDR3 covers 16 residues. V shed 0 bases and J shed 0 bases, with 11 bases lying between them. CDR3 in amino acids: CASSPPGVGANYGYTF. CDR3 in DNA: TGTGCCAGCTCACCACCGGGTGTGGGAGCTAACTATGGCTACACCTTC.

The CDR3 DNA sequence: TGTGCCAGTAGTAGGGGCAGGGCCGGCAATCAGCCCCAGCATTTT. Amino acid sequence: CASSRGRAGNQPQHF. J is TRBJ1-5 and V is TRBV19; weak D call: TRBD1 (5 bases). The length of the CDR3 is 15 residues. The V and J ends lost 4 bases and 2 bases respectively, with 12 bases between them. Germline CDR1 reads LNHDA; CDR2 reads SQIVND (reference sequence).

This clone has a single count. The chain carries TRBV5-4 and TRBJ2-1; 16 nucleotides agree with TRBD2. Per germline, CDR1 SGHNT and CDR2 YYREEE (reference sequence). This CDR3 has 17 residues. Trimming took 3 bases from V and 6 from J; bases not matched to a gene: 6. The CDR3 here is CASSSGTSGGASNEQFF. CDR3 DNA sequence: TGTGCCAGCAGCTCAGGGACTAGCGGGGGGGCGAGCAATGAGCAGTTCTTC.

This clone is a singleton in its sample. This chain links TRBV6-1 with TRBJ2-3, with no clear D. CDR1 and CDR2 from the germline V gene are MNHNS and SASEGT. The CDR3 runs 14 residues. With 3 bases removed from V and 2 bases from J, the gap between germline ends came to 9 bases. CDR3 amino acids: CASSEGLFTDTQYF. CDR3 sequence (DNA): TGTGCCAGCAGTGAGGGCCTATTCACAGATACGCAGTATTTT.

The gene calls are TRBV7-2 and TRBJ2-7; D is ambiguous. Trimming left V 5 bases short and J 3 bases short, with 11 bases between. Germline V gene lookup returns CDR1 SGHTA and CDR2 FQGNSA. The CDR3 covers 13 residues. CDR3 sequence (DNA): TGTGCCAGCAGCCGAGGCGACGGCTACGAGCAGTACTTC. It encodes CASSRGDGYEQYF.

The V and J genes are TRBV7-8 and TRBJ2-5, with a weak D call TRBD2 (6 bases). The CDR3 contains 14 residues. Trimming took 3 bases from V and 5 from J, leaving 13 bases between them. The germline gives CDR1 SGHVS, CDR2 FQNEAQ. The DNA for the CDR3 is TGTGCCAGCAGCTTTCCCGTGGGGAGGGAGACCCAGTACTTC. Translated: CASSFPVGRETQYF.

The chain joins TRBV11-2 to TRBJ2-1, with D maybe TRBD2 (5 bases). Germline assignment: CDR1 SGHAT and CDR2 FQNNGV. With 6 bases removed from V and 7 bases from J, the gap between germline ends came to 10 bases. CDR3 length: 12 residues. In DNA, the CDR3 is TGTGCCAGCAGTCGTAGCGAAAATGAGCAGTTCTTC. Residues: CASSRSENEQFF. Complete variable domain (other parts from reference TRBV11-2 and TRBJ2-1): EAGVAQSPRYKIIEKRQSVAFWCNPISGHATLYWYQQILGQGPKLLIQFQNNGVVDDSQLPKDRFSAERLKGVDSTLKIQPAKLEDSAVYLCASSRSENEQFFGPGTRLTVL.

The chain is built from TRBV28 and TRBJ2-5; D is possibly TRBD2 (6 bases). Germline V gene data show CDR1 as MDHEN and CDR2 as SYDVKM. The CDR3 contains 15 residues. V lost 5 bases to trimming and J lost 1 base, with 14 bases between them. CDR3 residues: CASSLRGPAQETQYF. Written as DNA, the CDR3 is TGTGCCAGCAGTCTGCGGGGCCCCGCCCAAGAGACCCAGTACTTC.

The CDR3: CASSLGTSGNTIYF. The CDR3, as DNA: TGCGCCAGCAGCTTGGGGACTTCTGGAAACACCATATATTTT. This chain connects TRBV5-1 to TRBJ1-3, with D unresolved. Trimming cost V 0 bases and J 1 base, with 5 bases left between them. The CDR3 spans 14 residues. CDR1 is SGHRS and CDR2 is YFSETQ in the germline V gene.

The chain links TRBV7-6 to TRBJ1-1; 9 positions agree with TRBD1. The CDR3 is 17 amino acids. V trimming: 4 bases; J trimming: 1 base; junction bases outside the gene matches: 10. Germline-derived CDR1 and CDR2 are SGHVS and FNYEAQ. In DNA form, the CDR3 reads TGTGCCAGCAGCTCTCTAGGACAGGGGAGAGGGAACACTGAAGCTTTCTTT. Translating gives CASSSLGQGRGNTEAFF.

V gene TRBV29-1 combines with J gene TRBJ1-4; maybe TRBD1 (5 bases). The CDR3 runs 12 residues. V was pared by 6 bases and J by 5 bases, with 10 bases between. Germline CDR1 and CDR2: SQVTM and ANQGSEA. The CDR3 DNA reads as TGCAGCGTCCTGGGGGGGAATGAAAAACTGTTTTTT. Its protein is CSVLGGNEKLFF.

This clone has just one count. As DNA, the CDR3 is TGCGCCAGCAGCTTGAGGTTAGGGGGCGCGGAGACCCAGTACTTC. Translation gives CASSLRLGGAETQYF. The chain links TRBV5-1 to TRBJ2-5; 7 bases match TRBD1. Germline CDR1 is SGHRS and CDR2 is YFSETQ. This CDR3 region has 15 residues. The V gene end was trimmed by 1 base and the J gene end by 5 bases; junction bases not matched to a gene: 8. The variable domain in full, completed from reference TRBV5-1 and TRBJ2-5, reads KAGVTQTPRYLIKTRGQQVTLSCSPISGHRSVSWYQQTPGQGLQFLFEYFSETQRNKGNFPGRFSGRQFSNSRSEMNVSTLELGDSALYLCASSLRLGGAETQYFGPGTRLLVL.

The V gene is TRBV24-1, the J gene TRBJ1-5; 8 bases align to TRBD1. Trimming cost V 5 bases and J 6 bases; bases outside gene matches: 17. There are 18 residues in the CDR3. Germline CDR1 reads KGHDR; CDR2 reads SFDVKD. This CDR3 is CATSAAGGIRDGFQPQHF. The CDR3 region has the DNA TGTGCCACCAGTGCGGCAGGGGGCATCAGGGATGGGTTTCAGCCCCAGCATTTT.

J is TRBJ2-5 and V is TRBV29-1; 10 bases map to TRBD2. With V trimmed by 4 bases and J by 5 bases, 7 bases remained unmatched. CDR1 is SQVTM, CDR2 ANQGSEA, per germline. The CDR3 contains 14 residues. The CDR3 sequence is CSVGGLAIGETQYF. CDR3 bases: TGCAGCGTTGGGGGACTAGCGATTGGTGAGACCCAGTACTTC.

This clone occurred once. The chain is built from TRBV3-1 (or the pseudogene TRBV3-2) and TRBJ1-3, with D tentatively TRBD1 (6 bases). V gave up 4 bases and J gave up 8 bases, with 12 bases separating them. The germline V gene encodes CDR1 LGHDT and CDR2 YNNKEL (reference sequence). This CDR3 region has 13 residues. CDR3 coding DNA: TGTGCCAGCAGCCTTGAGGGGGGGCACACCATATATTTT. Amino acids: CASSLEGGHTIYF.

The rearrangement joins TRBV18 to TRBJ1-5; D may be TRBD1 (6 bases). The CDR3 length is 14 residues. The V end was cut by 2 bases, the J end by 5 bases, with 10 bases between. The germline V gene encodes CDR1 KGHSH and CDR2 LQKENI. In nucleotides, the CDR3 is TGTGCCAGCTCACCAGCAGGGGCCCATCAGCCCCAGCATTTT. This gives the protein CASSPAGAHQPQHF. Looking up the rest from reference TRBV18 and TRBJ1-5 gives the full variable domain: NAGVMQNPRHLVRRRGQEARLRCSPMKGHSHVYWYRQLPEEGLKFMVYLQKENIIDESGMPKERFSAEFPKEGPSILRIQQVVRGDSAAYFCASSPAGAHQPQHFGDGTRLSIL.

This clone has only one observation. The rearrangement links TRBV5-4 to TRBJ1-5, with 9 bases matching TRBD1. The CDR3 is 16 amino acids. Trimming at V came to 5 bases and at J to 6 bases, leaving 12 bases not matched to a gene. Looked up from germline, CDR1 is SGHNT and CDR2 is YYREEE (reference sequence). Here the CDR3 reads CASSPTPGQGSQPQHF. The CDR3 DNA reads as TGTGCCAGCAGTCCTACTCCGGGACAGGGATCTCAGCCCCAGCATTTT.

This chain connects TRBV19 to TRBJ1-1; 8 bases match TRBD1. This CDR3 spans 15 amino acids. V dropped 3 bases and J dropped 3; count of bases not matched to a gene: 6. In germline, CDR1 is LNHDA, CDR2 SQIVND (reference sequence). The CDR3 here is CASSIQGAGYTEAFF. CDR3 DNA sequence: TGTGCCAGTAGTATTCAGGGGGCCGGGTACACTGAAGCTTTCTTT.

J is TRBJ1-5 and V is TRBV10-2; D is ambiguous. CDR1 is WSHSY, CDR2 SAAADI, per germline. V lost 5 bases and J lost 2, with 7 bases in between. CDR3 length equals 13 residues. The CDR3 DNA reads TGCGCCAGCAGTCCTACAGGCAATCAGCCCCAGCATTTT. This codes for CASSPTGNQPQHF.

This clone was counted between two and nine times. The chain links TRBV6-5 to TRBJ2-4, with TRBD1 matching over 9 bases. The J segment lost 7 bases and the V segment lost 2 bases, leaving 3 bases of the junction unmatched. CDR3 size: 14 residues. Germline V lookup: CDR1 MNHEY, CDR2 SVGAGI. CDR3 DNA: TGTGCCAGCAGTTACAGGGGACAGGGTAACATTCAGTACTTC. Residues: CASSYRGQGNIQYF.

The CDR3 DNA reads as TGTGCCATCGGAGGGACAGTCAATCAGCCCCAGCATTTT. Translated: CAIGGTVNQPQHF. This sequence joins TRBV6-5 and TRBJ1-5, with TRBD1 matching 7 bases. The CDR3 totals 13 residues. From germline, CDR1 is MNHEY and CDR2 SVGAGI. Trimming cost V 10 bases and J 3 bases; bases outside gene matches: 6.